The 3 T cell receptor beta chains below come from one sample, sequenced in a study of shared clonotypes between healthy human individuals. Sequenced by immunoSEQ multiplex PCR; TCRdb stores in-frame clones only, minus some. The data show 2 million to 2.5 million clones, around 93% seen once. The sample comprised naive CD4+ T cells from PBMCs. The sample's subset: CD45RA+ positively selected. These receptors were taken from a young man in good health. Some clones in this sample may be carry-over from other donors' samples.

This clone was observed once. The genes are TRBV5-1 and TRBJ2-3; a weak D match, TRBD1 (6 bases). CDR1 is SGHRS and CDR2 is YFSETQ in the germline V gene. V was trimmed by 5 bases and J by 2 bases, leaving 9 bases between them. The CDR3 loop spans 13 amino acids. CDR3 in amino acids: CASRTGFTDTQYF. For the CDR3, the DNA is TGCGCCAGCAGAACAGGGTTCACAGATACGCAGTATTTT.

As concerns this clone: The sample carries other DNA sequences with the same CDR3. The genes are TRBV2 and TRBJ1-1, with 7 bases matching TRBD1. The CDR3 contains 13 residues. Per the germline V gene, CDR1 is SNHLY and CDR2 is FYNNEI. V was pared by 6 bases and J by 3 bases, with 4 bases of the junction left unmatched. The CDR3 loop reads CASSKTGDTEAFF. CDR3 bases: TGTGCCAGCAGCAAAACAGGGGACACTGAAGCTTTCTTT. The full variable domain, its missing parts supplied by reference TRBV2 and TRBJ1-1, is EPEVTQTPSHQVTQMGQEVILRCVPISNHLYFYWYRQILGQKVEFLVSFYNNEISEKSEIFDDQFSVERPDGSNFTLKIRSTKLEDSAMYFCASSKTGDTEAFFGQGTRLTVV.

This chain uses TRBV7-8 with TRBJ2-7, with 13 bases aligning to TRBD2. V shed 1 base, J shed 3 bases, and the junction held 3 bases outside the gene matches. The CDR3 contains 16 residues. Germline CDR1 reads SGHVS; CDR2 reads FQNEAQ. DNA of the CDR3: TGTGCCAGCAGCTTAGGAGGGACTAGCGGGATCTACGAGCAGTACTTC. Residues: CASSLGGTSGIYEQYF.